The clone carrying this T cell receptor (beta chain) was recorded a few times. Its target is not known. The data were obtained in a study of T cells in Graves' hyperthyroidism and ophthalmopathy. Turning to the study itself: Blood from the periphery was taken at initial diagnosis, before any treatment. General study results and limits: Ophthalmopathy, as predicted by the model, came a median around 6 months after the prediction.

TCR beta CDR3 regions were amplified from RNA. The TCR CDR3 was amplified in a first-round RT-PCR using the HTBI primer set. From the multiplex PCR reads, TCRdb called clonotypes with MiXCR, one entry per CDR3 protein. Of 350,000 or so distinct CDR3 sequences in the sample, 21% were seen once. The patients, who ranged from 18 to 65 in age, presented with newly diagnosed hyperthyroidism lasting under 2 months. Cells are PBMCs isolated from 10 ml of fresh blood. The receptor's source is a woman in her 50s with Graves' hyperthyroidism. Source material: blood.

In DNA form, the CDR3 reads TGCGCCAGCAGCAAAGCTCCCTTCAGGGGGCCACGGGAGACCCAGTACTTC. Translating gives CASSKAPFRGPRETQYF. The chain uses TRBV4-1 and TRBJ2-5; 8 bases fit TRBD1. The CDR3 length is 17 residues. From germline, CDR1 is MGHRA and CDR2 YSYEKL. The trim removed 5 bases at V and 5 bases at J, leaving 16 bases unmatched.